Below, 29 T cell receptor beta chains from the same sample are listed, as sequenced in a study of T cell changes during pregnancy in multiple sclerosis. Assay used: immunoSEQ multiplex PCR; TCRdb lists only in-frame clones, some missing. The sample contains 95,000 to 110,000 clones, about 90% of which appear only once. The sample in question was peripheral blood, obtained in the third trimester of pregnancy. The receptors derive from a female donor in good health, enrolled as a control in a pregnancy study.

This clone appeared once. The chain combines TRBV11-2 with TRBJ1-3; D gene unclear. V was clipped by 1 base and J by 0 bases, with 10 bases between them. The CDR3 consists of 16 residues. Germline CDR1 and CDR2: SGHAT and FQNNGV. The DNA for the CDR3 is TGTGCCAGCAGCTTAGGTGGACTGCTCTCTGGAAACACCATATATTTT. As protein: CASSLGGLLSGNTIYF.

The chain is built from TRBV10-3 and TRBJ2-2; 8 nucleotides match TRBD1. Germline CDR1 ENHRY, CDR2 SYGVKD. The CDR3 loop spans 15 amino acids. The J segment lost 0 bases and the V segment lost 4 bases, leaving 1 base of the junction unmatched. The CDR3 region is CAISGDRTNTGELFF. The CDR3 coding sequence is TGTGCCATCAGTGGGGACAGGACGAACACCGGGGAGCTGTTTTTT.

The chain links TRBV7-2 to TRBJ1-3, with 8 bases identical to TRBD1. The junction had 4 bases not matched to a gene; V was cut back by 0 bases and J by 3 bases. The CDR3 has 16 amino acids. Per the germline V gene, CDR1 is SGHTA and CDR2 is FQGNSA. Here the CDR3 DNA reads TGTGCCAGCAGCTTAGCAGGACAGGGAAATGGAAACACCATATATTTT. It yields the protein CASSLAGQGNGNTIYF.

This clone has more than one count but fewer than ten. The chain combines TRBV7-8 with TRBJ1-6; 12 nucleotides agree with TRBD1. CDR1 SGHVS and CDR2 FQNEAQ come from the germline V gene. CDR3 size: 17 residues. V trimming: 5 bases; J trimming: 6 bases; junction bases outside the gene matches: 8. The CDR3 spells CASSTGTGGAGNSPLHF. Here the CDR3 DNA reads TGTGCCAGCAGCACTGGGACAGGGGGCGCGGGTAATTCACCCCTCCACTTT.

In this sample, this clone turned up once. The chain joins TRBV30 to TRBJ2-3, with D perhaps matching TRBD1 (5 bases). Looked up from germline, CDR1 is GTSNPN and CDR2 is SVGIG (reference sequence). The CDR3 loop spans 16 amino acids. Trimming pared 0 bases from V and 4 bases from J, leaving 17 bases between. The CDR3: CAWSVVGQGRSDTQYF. Written as DNA, the CDR3 is TGTGCCTGGAGTGTAGTAGGGCAGGGAAGGTCAGATACGCAGTATTTT.

The chain couples TRBV7-3 to TRBJ2-3; weak D call: TRBD1 (6 bases). Germline CDR1 reads SGHTA; CDR2 reads FQGTGA. Trimming stripped 1 base from V and 2 bases from J, with 10 bases between. The CDR3 is 15 amino acids. For the CDR3, the DNA is TGTGCCAGCAGCTTAAACGGACAGACCACAGATACGCAGTATTTT. It translates to CASSLNGQTTDTQYF.

CDR3 residues: CASRGVVNEKLFF. In DNA, the CDR3 is TGCGCCAGCCGGGGAGTCGTTAATGAAAAACTGTTTTTT. This rearrangement joins TRBV4-1 to TRBJ1-4; no reliable D call. Trimming shortened V by 8 bases and J by 4 bases, and 11 bases separated the two germline ends. The CDR3 has 13 residues. Per germline, CDR1 MGHRA and CDR2 YSYEKL.

This chain uses TRBV19 with TRBJ2-2; D gene uncertain. The CDR3 sequence is 14 residues long. V dropped 5 bases and J dropped 5 bases, with 12 bases sitting between them. The germline CDR1 and CDR2 sequences are LNHDA and SQIVND (reference sequence). The CDR3 loop reads CASSYQVQTGELFF. The CDR3 nucleotides are TGTGCCAGTAGTTACCAGGTCCAAACCGGGGAGCTGTTTTTT.

The rearrangement uses TRBV7-2 and TRBJ2-2, with D possibly TRBD1 on 6 matching bases. The CDR3 length is 16 residues. Looked up from germline, CDR1 is SGHTA and CDR2 is FQGNSA. Trimming removed 5 bases from V and 0 bases from J, with 13 bases in between. The CDR3 DNA is TGTGCCAGCAGCAATGGACAGCCCGCGAACACCGGGGAGCTGTTTTTT. As protein: CASSNGQPANTGELFF.

The chain employs TRBV4-1 and TRBJ1-6, with D unresolved. Trimming left V 0 bases short and J 8 bases short, with 11 bases between. The CDR3 extends over 15 amino acids. CDR1 is MGHRA, CDR2 YSYEKL, per germline. CDR3 in amino acids: CASSQDRTPDSPLHF. The CDR3 DNA reads TGCGCCAGCAGCCAAGATCGTACACCAGATTCACCCCTCCACTTT.

The V gene is TRBV5-4, the J gene TRBJ1-1; 7 positions agree with TRBD1. J lost 7 bases, V lost 4 bases, and 13 bases had no gene match. The length of the CDR3 is 15 residues. From germline, CDR1 is SGHNT and CDR2 YYREEE (reference sequence). The CDR3 loop reads CASSLGSGQSLEAFF. As DNA, the CDR3 is TGTGCCAGCAGCCTAGGATCGGGACAGAGCCTTGAAGCTTTCTTT. The full variable domain, completed using reference TRBV5-4 and TRBJ1-1, is ETGVTQSPTHLIKTRGQQVTLRCSSQSGHNTVSWYQQALGQGPQFIFQYYREEENGRGNFPPRFSGLQFPNYSSELNVNALELDDSALYLCASSLGSGQSLEAFFGQGTRLTVV.

This clone was observed a few times. The J gene is TRBJ1-2, the V gene TRBV19, with a tentative D call TRBD1 (6 bases). CDR3 length: 14 amino acids. Trimming left V 2 bases short and J 4 bases short, with 11 bases between. Germline V lookup: CDR1 LNHDA, CDR2 SQIVND (reference sequence). This chain's CDR3 is CASSIQGLLYGYTF. The CDR3 DNA is TGTGCCAGTAGTATACAGGGGCTGCTCTATGGCTACACCTTC.

For the CDR3, the DNA is TGTGCCAGCAGCGGACAGGGACGATATCAGCCCCAGCATTTT. Translating it yields CASSGQGRYQPQHF. The genes are TRBV6-1 and TRBJ1-5; TRBD1 matches at 8 bases. Losses at the gene ends were 6 bases for V and 5 bases for J; bases not matched to a gene: 6. The CDR3 has 14 residues. Germline V lookup: CDR1 MNHNS, CDR2 SASEGT.

V usage is TRBV27 and J usage is TRBJ1-1; no clear D. This CDR3 spans 12 amino acids. Trimming pared 4 bases from V and 8 bases from J, leaving 11 bases between. CDR1 MNHEY and CDR2 SMNVEV come from the germline V gene (reference sequence). The CDR3 coding sequence is TGTGCCAGCAGTTCCCCCCCCGGGGAAGCTTTCTTT. Translating gives CASSSPPGEAFF.

The chain has TRBV5-8 and TRBJ2-6; no reliable D call. Germline lookup yields CDR1 SGHTS and CDR2 YDEGEE. The V end lost 1 base, the J end lost 9 bases, and 5 bases lay between the germline ends. There are 12 residues in the CDR3. CDR3 nucleotides: TGTGCCAGCAGCTTGCGGGTCAACGTCCTGACTTTC. This sequence encodes CASSLRVNVLTF. Combining the CDR3 with reference TRBV5-8 and TRBJ2-6 gives the whole variable domain EAGVTQSPTHLIKTRGQQATLRCSPISGHTSVYWYQQALGLGLQFLLWYDEGEERNRGNFPPRFSGRQFPNYSSELNVNALELEDSALYLCASSLRVNVLTFGAGSRLTVL.

The V call is TRBV5-4, the J call TRBJ1-2; 12 nucleotides align to TRBD1. The germline CDR1 and CDR2 sequences are SGHNT and YYREEE (reference sequence). V shed 4 bases and J 7 bases; nucleotides not matched to a gene: 11. This CDR3 has 16 amino acids. As DNA, the CDR3 is TGTGCCAGCAGCCCGAAAATCGGGACAGGGGGCGGTGGCTACACCTTC. Translated: CASSPKIGTGGGGYTF.

The chain carries TRBV18 and TRBJ1-2, with D uncertain. Germline V gene sequence: CDR1 KGHSH, CDR2 LQKENI. Trimming removed 3 bases from V and 7 bases from J, with 12 bases in between. This CDR3 contains 13 residues. The DNA for the CDR3 is TGTGCCAGCTCACCCTCGTCGGAGCGTGGCTACACCTTC. This translates into CASSPSSERGYTF.

V gene TRBV5-1 combines with J gene TRBJ2-5; a weak D match, TRBD2 (7 bases). The germline gives CDR1 SGHRS, CDR2 YFSETQ. The CDR3 has 15 amino acids. This CDR3 is CATGGDTNYQETQYF. CDR3 nucleotide sequence: TGCGCGACTGGGGGGGACACAAACTATCAAGAGACCCAGTACTTC.

The chain employs TRBV11-2 and TRBJ1-6; D is perhaps TRBD1 (6 bases). Germline V lookup: CDR1 SGHAT, CDR2 FQNNGV. V was shortened by 3 bases and J by 0 bases, with 9 bases between the two germline ends. The CDR3 loop spans 16 amino acids. The CDR3: CASSFRGSSYNSPLHF. CDR3 DNA: TGTGCCAGCAGCTTCAGGGGAAGCTCCTATAATTCACCCCTCCACTTT.

The J gene is TRBJ2-3, the V gene TRBV10-3; perhaps TRBD2 as D (6 bases). Between the trimmed V and J ends, which lost 2 bases and 6 bases, there was a span of 18 bases. Germline lookup yields CDR1 ENHRY and CDR2 SYGVKD. The CDR3 consists of 16 residues. The CDR3, as DNA: TGTGCCATCAGTGAGCCCGGTACCCGGGACTTTGATACGCAGTATTTT. Residues: CAISEPGTRDFDTQYF.

The chain has TRBV19 and TRBJ1-2, with unresolved D. CDR3 length: 13 residues. Trimming stripped 9 bases from V and 4 bases from J, with 15 bases between. Germline values: CDR1 LNHDA, CDR2 SQIVND (reference sequence). CDR3 DNA sequence: TGTGCCAGCTGTGTCCGGGAAGCCTATGGCTACACCTTC. Translation: CASCVREAYGYTF. Combining the CDR3 with reference TRBV19 and TRBJ1-2 gives the whole variable domain DGGITQSPKYLFRKEGQNVTLSCEQNLNHDAMYWYRQDPGQGLRLIYYSQIVNDFQKGDIAEGYSVSREKKESFPLTVTSAQKNPTAFYLCASCVREAYGYTFGSGTRLTVV.

CDR3 in amino acids: CASSLGGGGLSTDTQYF. In DNA form, the CDR3 reads TGTGCCAGCAGCTTAGGGGGCGGGGGCCTTAGCACAGATACGCAGTATTTT. The J gene is TRBJ2-3, the V gene TRBV7-2; TRBD2 is a possible D gene (7 bases). Deletions cut 1 base from V and 0 bases from J, with 14 bases between. The CDR3 length is 17 residues. Germline CDR1 is SGHTA and CDR2 is FQGNSA.

The chain employs TRBV29-1 and TRBJ1-2; TRBD1 might be the D (6 bases). CDR3 size: 11 residues. V gave up 7 bases and J gave up 8 bases, with 14 bases separating them. Germline V gene lookup returns CDR1 SQVTM and CDR2 ANQGSEA. In DNA form, the CDR3 reads TGCAGCGCCGAGGACAGACGAGGCTACACCTTC. This codes for CSAEDRRGYTF.

The rearrangement links TRBV27 to TRBJ2-7, with TRBD1 as a possible D gene (5 bases). The germline V gene encodes CDR1 MNHEY and CDR2 SMNVEV (reference sequence). V lost 3 bases and J lost 5, with 11 bases in between. The CDR3 is 13 residues long. CDR3 bases: TGTGCCAGCAGTTTTTATGGGGCGGACGAGCAGTACTTC. Amino acid sequence: CASSFYGADEQYF.

The chain uses TRBV9 and TRBJ1-2; the match to TRBD1 covers 9 bases. CDR1 is SGDLS, CDR2 YYNGEE, per germline. V shed 0 bases, J shed 4 bases, and the junction held 13 bases outside the gene matches. CDR3 length: 18 amino acids. In DNA form, the CDR3 reads TGTGCCAGCAGCGTAGAGTGGGGAACTGAGGGACAGGGCTATGGCTACACCTTC. Encoded protein: CASSVEWGTEGQGYGYTF.

A single count supports this clone. The CDR3 nucleotides read TGTGCCAGCAGCGGAGGGACTAGCGGGGGGCCTTACACAGATACGCAGTATTTT. The encoded protein is CASSGGTSGGPYTDTQYF. V gene TRBV5-4 combines with J gene TRBJ2-3; 15 bases map to TRBD2. CDR1 and CDR2 from the germline V gene are SGHNT and YYREEE (reference sequence). There are 18 residues in the CDR3. With 4 bases clipped from V and 2 bases from J, the junction kept 8 bases outside the gene matches.

This chain uses TRBV30 with TRBJ2-5; possible D gene TRBD1, 5 bases. Trimming removed 1 base from V and 2 bases from J, with 20 bases in between. From germline, CDR1 is GTSNPN and CDR2 SVGIG (reference sequence). CDR3 length: 17 residues. CDR3: CAWSAGRAQLRQETQYF. The DNA of the CDR3 is TGTGCCTGGAGTGCGGGCAGGGCGCAACTTAGACAAGAGACCCAGTACTTC.

The genes are TRBV11-3 and TRBJ1-1, with 7 bases identical to TRBD1. Trimming cost V 5 bases and J 1 base; bases outside gene matches: 19. CDR1 and CDR2 (germline): SGHNT, YENEEA. The CDR3 extends over 19 amino acids. The CDR3 loop reads CASSPLIQGLINRNTEAFF. In DNA form, the CDR3 reads TGTGCCAGCAGCCCTCTGATACAGGGGCTGATTAATCGGAACACTGAAGCTTTCTTT.

The chain recombines TRBV7-2 with TRBJ2-7, with 7 bases that match TRBD1. This CDR3 comprises 16 residues. Germline CDR1 reads SGHTA; CDR2 reads FQGNSA. V was pared by 2 bases and J by 4 bases, with 11 bases of the junction left unmatched. Here the CDR3 DNA reads TGTGCCAGCAGCTTAATTCCGACAGGGATAGGATACGAGCAGTACTTC. This codes for CASSLIPTGIGYEQYF. The complete variable domain, with remaining parts taken from reference TRBV7-2 and TRBJ2-7, reads GAGVSQSPSNKVTEKGKDVELRCDPISGHTALYWYRQSLGQGLEFLIYFQGNSAPDKSGLPSDRFSAERTGGSVSTLTIQRTQQEDSAVYLCASSLIPTGIGYEQYFGPGTRLTVT.